This passage covers 19 T cell receptor beta chains from one sample sequenced in a study of T cell responses to AZD1222 COVID-19 vaccine. Data came from immunoSEQ multiplex PCR; TCRdb stores just in-frame clones and leaves some out. The sample lists 150,000 or so clones; approximately 88% were seen once. Sequencing was performed on peripheral blood, taken on day 0 of MenACWY control vaccination. These receptor sequences come from an adult in good health.

This clone has a single count. The CDR3 sequence: CASSLTTGLSTEAFF. The DNA of the CDR3 is TGTGCCAGCAGCCTTACCACAGGGTTGAGCACTGAAGCTTTCTTT. This chain links TRBV14 with TRBJ1-1, with a weak D call TRBD1 (6 bases). Between the trimmed V and J ends, which lost 4 bases and 4 bases, there was a span of 16 bases. Germline loops: CDR1 SGHDN, CDR2 FVKESK. The CDR3 covers 15 residues.

This clone has only one observation. The genes are TRBV28 and TRBJ1-3; no clear D. V was cut by 1 base and J by 4 bases, with 14 bases left in between. The V gene's germline CDR1 is MDHEN and CDR2 SYDVKM. The CDR3 is 16 amino acids. Here the CDR3 reads CASSLSYPSEGNTIYF. As DNA, the CDR3 is TGTGCCAGCAGTTTATCTTACCCGTCAGAGGGAAACACCATATATTTT.

V gene TRBV29-1 combines with J gene TRBJ1-2, with no clear D. The germline V and J ends were trimmed by 2 bases and 4 bases, with 2 bases remaining between them. The CDR3 consists of 10 residues. The germline CDR1 and CDR2 sequences are SQVTM and ANQGSEA. DNA of the CDR3: TGCAGCGTTGAAAGCTATGGCTACACCTTC. Amino acid sequence: CSVESYGYTF.

The V gene is TRBV19, the J gene TRBJ1-2, with D unclear. The length of the CDR3 is 13 residues. In germline, CDR1 is LNHDA, CDR2 SQIVND (reference sequence). Trimming left V 5 bases short and J 6 bases short, with 13 bases between. The CDR3 coding sequence is TGTGCCAGTAGTCGATTGGATTTCCATGGCTACACCTTC. Translation: CASSRLDFHGYTF.

The chain is built from TRBV3-1 (or the pseudogene TRBV3-2) and TRBJ2-7, with 14 nucleotides matching TRBD2. The germline V gene encodes CDR1 LGHDT and CDR2 YNNKEL (reference sequence). There are 17 residues in the CDR3. With 4 bases clipped from V and 5 bases from J, the junction kept 10 bases outside the gene matches. The CDR3: CASSPRLAGGLNNEQYF. CDR3 sequence (DNA): TGTGCCAGCAGCCCACGACTAGCGGGGGGGCTCAACAACGAGCAGTACTTC.

J is TRBJ2-2 and V is TRBV5-5, with TRBD2 as a possible D gene (5 bases). V lost 4 bases and J lost 2, with 12 bases in between. The CDR3 spans 15 residues. Looked up from germline, CDR1 is SGHKS and CDR2 is YYEKEE (reference sequence). In DNA form, the CDR3 reads TGTGCCAGCAGCCCTCGGACGGGAAACACCGGGGAGCTGTTTTTT. This sequence encodes CASSPRTGNTGELFF.

The J gene is TRBJ2-3, the V gene TRBV7-2; 10 bases align to TRBD1. J gave up 4 bases and V 1 base, and 2 bases lay outside the gene matches. Germline values: CDR1 SGHTA, CDR2 FQGNSA. The length of the CDR3 is 15 residues. As DNA, the CDR3 is TGTGCCAGCAGCTTAGTGGGACAGGGGCCAGATACGCAGTATTTT. This encodes CASSLVGQGPDTQYF.

V is TRBV18 and J is TRBJ1-1, with 8 positions matching TRBD1. The junction had 3 bases not matched to a gene; V was cut back by 6 bases and J by 3 bases. Per germline, CDR1 KGHSH and CDR2 LQKENI. The CDR3 has 13 residues. As DNA, the CDR3 is TGTGCCAGCTCCGGGACAGGAGACACTGAAGCTTTCTTT. Translation gives CASSGTGDTEAFF.

The V gene is TRBV6-5, the J gene TRBJ1-3; D unresolved. The CDR3 sequence is 15 residues long. Germline CDR1 reads MNHEY; CDR2 reads SVGAGI. Trimming left V 6 bases short and J 4 bases short, with 16 bases between. The CDR3 protein is CASSVSGSEGNTIYF. The DNA of the CDR3 is TGTGCCAGCAGCGTTTCGGGGAGTGAGGGAAACACCATATATTTT.

This clone was observed once. V and J are TRBV7-2 and TRBJ2-3, with 11 bases lining up with TRBD2. The length of the CDR3 is 15 residues. V lost 5 bases to trimming and J lost 6 bases; unmatched junction nucleotides: 7. Germline V gene lookup returns CDR1 SGHTA and CDR2 FQGNSA. The CDR3 DNA reads as TGTGCCAGCAGCATTAGCGGGGGGGCCTTGGATACGCAGTATTTT. It is translated as CASSISGGALDTQYF.

The rearrangement links TRBV4-2 to TRBJ2-2, with D perhaps matching TRBD1 (6 bases). V lost 0 bases, J lost 4 bases, and 12 bases lay in between. Per germline, CDR1 LGHNA and CDR2 YNFKEQ. The CDR3 has 16 amino acids. CDR3 sequence: CASSQDRGHFTGELFF. CDR3 sequence (DNA): TGTGCCAGCAGCCAAGACAGGGGACATTTCACCGGGGAGCTGTTTTTT.

This rearrangement joins TRBV29-1 to TRBJ2-7, with D hard to call. The CDR3 length is 11 residues. Trimming removed 0 bases from V and 6 bases from J, with 6 bases in between. Germline V lookup: CDR1 SQVTM, CDR2 ANQGSEA. CDR3: CSVEDSIEQYF. CDR3 DNA: TGCAGCGTTGAAGATTCTATCGAGCAGTACTTC.

The CDR3 DNA reads TGTGCCAGCAGCTTAGGTCTAGCGGGAGGGCCGCAGGGTACGCAGTATTTT. Residues: CASSLGLAGGPQGTQYF. The V and J genes are TRBV7-2 and TRBJ2-3, with 12 bases identical to TRBD2. The ends lost 1 base at V and 8 bases at J; junction bases unmatched: 10. The CDR3 length is 17 residues. The V gene's germline CDR1 is SGHTA and CDR2 FQGNSA. Full variable domain (remainder filled in from reference TRBV7-2 and TRBJ2-3): GAGVSQSPSNKVTEKGKDVELRCDPISGHTALYWYRQSLGQGLEFLIYFQGNSAPDKSGLPSDRFSAERTGGSVSTLTIQRTQQEDSAVYLCASSLGLAGGPQGTQYFGPGTRLTVL.

The V and J genes are TRBV6-5 and TRBJ1-1; the D gene is possibly TRBD1 (6 bases). Trimming pared 7 bases from V and 5 bases from J, leaving 17 bases between. CDR1 is MNHEY, CDR2 SVGAGI, per germline. This CDR3 has 14 amino acids. The CDR3 DNA reads TGTGCCAGCATCGACGGGGGCAGAAGGACTGAAGCTTTCTTT. It specifies CASIDGGRRTEAFF.

The rearrangement uses TRBV19 and TRBJ2-3; 13 nucleotides agree with TRBD2. Unmatched junction bases numbered 2, after V lost 8 bases and J lost 3 bases. Germline V lookup: CDR1 LNHDA, CDR2 SQIVND (reference sequence). The CDR3 sequence is 14 residues long. The DNA for the CDR3 is TGTGCCAGTGAACTAGCGGGAGGGACAGATACGCAGTATTTT. This codes for CASELAGGTDTQYF. Full variable domain (missing parts from reference TRBV19 and TRBJ2-3): DGGITQSPKYLFRKEGQNVTLSCEQNLNHDAMYWYRQDPGQGLRLIYYSQIVNDFQKGDIAEGYSVSREKKESFPLTVTSAQKNPTAFYLCASELAGGTDTQYFGPGTRLTVL.

The chain recombines TRBV6-4 with TRBJ2-2; D gene uncertain. Germline CDR1 is MRHNA and CDR2 is SNTAGT. The germline V and J ends were trimmed by 0 bases and 1 base, with 6 bases remaining between them. The CDR3 spans 15 residues. This CDR3 is CASSDSLGNTGELFF. In nucleotides, the CDR3 is TGTGCCAGCAGTGACTCACTCGGGAACACCGGGGAGCTGTTTTTT.

The genes are TRBV28 and TRBJ2-1, with 7 bases that match TRBD2. Unmatched junction bases numbered 2, after V lost 6 bases and J lost 3 bases. The CDR3 consists of 13 residues. Germline V lookup: CDR1 MDHEN, CDR2 SYDVKM. As DNA, the CDR3 is TGTGCCAGCAGGGGGGGGGTCTACAATGAGCAGTTCTTC. Translating it yields CASRGGVYNEQFF.

V usage is TRBV18 and J usage is TRBJ2-3; 10 bases are a match to TRBD2. The V gene's germline CDR1 is KGHSH and CDR2 LQKENI. This CDR3 spans 16 amino acids. V lost 3 bases and J lost 3; bases outside the gene matches: 6. The CDR3 DNA is TGTGCCAGCTCACCCAATCTAGCGGGAGTGACAGATACGCAGTATTTT. Translating it yields CASSPNLAGVTDTQYF.

The chain has TRBV6-1 and TRBJ1-2; 8 nucleotides agree with TRBD1. CDR3 length: 18 amino acids. V was clipped by 1 base and J by 2 bases; unmatched bases: 12. In germline, CDR1 is MNHNS, CDR2 SASEGT. CDR3 sequence: CASSEVSGTGGMNYGYTF. In DNA, the CDR3 is TGTGCCAGCAGTGAAGTTAGCGGCACAGGGGGTATGAACTATGGCTACACCTTC.